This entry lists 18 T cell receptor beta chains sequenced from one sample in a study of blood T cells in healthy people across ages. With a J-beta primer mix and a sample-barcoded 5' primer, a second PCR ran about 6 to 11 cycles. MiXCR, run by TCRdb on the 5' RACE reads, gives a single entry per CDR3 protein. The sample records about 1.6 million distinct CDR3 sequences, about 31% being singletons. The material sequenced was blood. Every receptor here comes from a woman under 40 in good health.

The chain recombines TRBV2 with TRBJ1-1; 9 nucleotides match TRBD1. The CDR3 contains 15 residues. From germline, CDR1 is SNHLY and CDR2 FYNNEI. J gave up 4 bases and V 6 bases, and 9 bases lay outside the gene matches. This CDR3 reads CASSVTGGKGTEAFF. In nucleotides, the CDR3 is TGTGCCAGCAGCGTAACAGGGGGCAAGGGCACTGAAGCTTTCTTT. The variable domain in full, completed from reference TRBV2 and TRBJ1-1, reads EPEVTQTPSHQVTQMGQEVILRCVPISNHLYFYWYRQILGQKVEFLVSFYNNEISEKSEIFDDQFSVERPDGSNFTLKIRSTKLEDSAMYFCASSVTGGKGTEAFFGQGTRLTVV.

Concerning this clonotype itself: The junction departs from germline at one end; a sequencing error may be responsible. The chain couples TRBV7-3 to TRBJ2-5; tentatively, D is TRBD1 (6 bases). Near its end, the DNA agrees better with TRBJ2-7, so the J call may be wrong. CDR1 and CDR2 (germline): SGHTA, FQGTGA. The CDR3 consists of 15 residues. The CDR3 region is CAGSLMGAATHEQYF. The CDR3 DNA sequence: TGTGCCGGCAGCTTAATGGGGGCGGCGACTCACGAGCAGTACTTC.

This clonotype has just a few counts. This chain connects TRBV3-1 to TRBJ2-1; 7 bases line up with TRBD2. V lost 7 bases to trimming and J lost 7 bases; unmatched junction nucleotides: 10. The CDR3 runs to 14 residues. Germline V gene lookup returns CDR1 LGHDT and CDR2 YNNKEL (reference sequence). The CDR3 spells CASTMSGMGNEQFF. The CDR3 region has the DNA TGTGCCAGCACGATGAGCGGGATGGGTAATGAGCAGTTCTTC.

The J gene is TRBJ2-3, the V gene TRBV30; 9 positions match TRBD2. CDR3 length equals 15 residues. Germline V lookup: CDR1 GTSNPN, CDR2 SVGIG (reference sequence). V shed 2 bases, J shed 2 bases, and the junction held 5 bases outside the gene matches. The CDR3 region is CAWSPGLANTDTQYF. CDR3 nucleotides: TGTGCCTGGAGTCCCGGACTAGCGAACACAGATACGCAGTATTTT.

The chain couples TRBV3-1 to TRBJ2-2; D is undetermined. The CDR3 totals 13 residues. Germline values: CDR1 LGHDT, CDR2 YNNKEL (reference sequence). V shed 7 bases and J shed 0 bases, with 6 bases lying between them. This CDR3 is CASKFANTGELFF. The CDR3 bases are TGTGCCAGCAAGTTCGCGAACACCGGGGAGCTGTTTTTT. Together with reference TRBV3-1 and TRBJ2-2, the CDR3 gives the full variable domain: DTAVSQTPKYLVTQMGNDKSIKCEQNLGHDTMYWYKQDSKKFLKIMFSYNNKELIINETVPNRFSPKSPDKAHLNLHINSLELGDSAVYFCASKFANTGELFFGEGSRLTVL.

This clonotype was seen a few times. The CDR3 DNA reads TGCAGTGCTAGAGATCGGAGCGTCCACGAGCAGTACTTC. As protein: CSARDRSVHEQYF. J is TRBJ2-7 and V is TRBV20-1; D is uncertain. In germline, CDR1 is DFQATT, CDR2 SNEGSKA (reference sequence). The CDR3 is 13 amino acids. The ends were cut back, 0 bases at V and 5 bases at J, with 11 bases in the middle.

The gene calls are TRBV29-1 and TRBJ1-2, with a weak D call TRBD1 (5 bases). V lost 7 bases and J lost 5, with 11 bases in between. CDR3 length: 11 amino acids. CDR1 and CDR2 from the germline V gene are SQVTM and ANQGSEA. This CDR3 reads CSAEGFYGYTF. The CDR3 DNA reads TGCAGCGCCGAGGGGTTTTATGGCTACACCTTC.

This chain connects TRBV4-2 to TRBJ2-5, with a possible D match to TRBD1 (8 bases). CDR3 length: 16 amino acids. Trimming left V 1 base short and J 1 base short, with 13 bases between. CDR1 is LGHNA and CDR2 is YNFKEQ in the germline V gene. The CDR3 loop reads CASSQGTGRVQETQYF. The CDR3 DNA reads TGTGCCAGCAGCCAAGGGACAGGGAGGGTCCAAGAGACCCAGTACTTC.

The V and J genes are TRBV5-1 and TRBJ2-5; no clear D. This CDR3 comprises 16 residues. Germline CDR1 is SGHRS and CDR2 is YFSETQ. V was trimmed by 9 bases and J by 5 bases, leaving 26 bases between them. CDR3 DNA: TGCGCCAACGGCCCCAAACCCCTTATCGTAGAGGAGACCCAGTACTTC. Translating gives CANGPKPLIVEETQYF.

The CDR3 nucleotides are TGTGCCAGCAGTCCAGTAGGGGACTACATCCGGACCCAGTACTTC. Translation: CASSPVGDYIRTQYF. The V call is TRBV28, the J call TRBJ2-5; 7 bases are shared with TRBD2. The V segment lost 5 bases and the J segment 7 bases; nucleotides outside the gene matches: 13. The CDR3 totals 15 residues. From germline, CDR1 is MDHEN and CDR2 SYDVKM. The whole variable domain, filled in from reference TRBV28 and TRBJ2-5, reads DVKVTQSSRYLVKRTGEKVFLECVQDMDHENMFWYRQDPGLGLRLIYFSYDVKMKEKGDIPEGYSVSREKKERFSLILESASTNQTSMYLCASSPVGDYIRTQYFGPGTRLLVL.

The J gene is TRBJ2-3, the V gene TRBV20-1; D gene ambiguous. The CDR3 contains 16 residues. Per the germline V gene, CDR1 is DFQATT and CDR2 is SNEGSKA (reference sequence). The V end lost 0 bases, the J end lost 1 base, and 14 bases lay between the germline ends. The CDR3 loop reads CSARDQARLGTDTQYF. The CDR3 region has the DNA TGCAGTGCTAGAGATCAGGCCAGATTGGGCACAGATACGCAGTATTTT.

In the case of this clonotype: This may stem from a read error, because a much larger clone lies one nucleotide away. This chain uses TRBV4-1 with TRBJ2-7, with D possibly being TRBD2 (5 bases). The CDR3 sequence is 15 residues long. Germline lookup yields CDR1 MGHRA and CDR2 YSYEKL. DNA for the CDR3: TGCGTCAGCAGCCAAGATCGGACTTCCCAGCGCGAGCAGTACTTC. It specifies CVSSQDRTSQREQYF.

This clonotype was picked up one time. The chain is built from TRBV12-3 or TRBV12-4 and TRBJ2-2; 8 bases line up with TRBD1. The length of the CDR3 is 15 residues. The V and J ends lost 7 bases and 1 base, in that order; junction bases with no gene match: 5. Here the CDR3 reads CASTPDRGNTGELFF. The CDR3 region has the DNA TGTGCCAGCACCCCAGACAGGGGGAACACCGGGGAGCTGTTTTTT.

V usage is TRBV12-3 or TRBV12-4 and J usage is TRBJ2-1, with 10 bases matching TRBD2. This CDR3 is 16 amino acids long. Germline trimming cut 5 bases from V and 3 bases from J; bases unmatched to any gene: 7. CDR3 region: CASSPGLAVIYNEQFF. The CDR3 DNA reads TGTGCCAGCAGTCCCGGACTAGCGGTGATCTACAATGAGCAGTTCTTC.

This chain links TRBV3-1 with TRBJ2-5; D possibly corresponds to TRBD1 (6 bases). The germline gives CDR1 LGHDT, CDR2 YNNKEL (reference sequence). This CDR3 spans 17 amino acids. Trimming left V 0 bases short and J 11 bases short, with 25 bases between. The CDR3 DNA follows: TGTGCCAGCAGCCAAGATCCCCACAGGGTAGTGCACAATGAGCAGTACTTC. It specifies CASSQDPHRVVHNEQYF.

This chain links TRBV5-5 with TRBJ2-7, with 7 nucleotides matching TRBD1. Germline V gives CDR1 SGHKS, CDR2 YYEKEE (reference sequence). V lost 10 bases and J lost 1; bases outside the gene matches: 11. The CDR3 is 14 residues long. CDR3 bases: TGTGCCTGCAAAACAGGGGTGGGATCCTACGAGCAGTACTTC. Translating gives CACKTGVGSYEQYF. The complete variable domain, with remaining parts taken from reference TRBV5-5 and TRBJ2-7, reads DAGVTQSPTHLIKTRGQQVTLRCSPISGHKSVSWYQQVLGQGPQFIFQYYEKEERGRGNFPDRFSARQFPNYSSELNVNALLLGDSALYLCACKTGVGSYEQYFGPGTRLTVT.

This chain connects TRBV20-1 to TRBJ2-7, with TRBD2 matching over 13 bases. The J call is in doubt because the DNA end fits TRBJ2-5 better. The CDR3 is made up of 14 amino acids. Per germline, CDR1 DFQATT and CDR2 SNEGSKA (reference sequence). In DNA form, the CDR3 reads TGCAGTGCCCGGACTAGCGGGGGCAAAGAGACCCAGTACTTC. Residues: CSARTSGGKETQYF.

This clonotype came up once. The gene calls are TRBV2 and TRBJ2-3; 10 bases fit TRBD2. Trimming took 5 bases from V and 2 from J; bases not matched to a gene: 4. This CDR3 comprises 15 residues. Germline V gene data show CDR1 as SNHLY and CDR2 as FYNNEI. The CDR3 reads CASSYSGGDTDTQYF. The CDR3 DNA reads TGTGCCAGCAGTTACAGCGGGGGGGACACAGATACGCAGTATTTT.